The T cell receptor beta chain described here comes from a study of blood T cell repertoires in COVID-19. For the study at large: Samples of COVID-19 (acute and convalescent) were obtained from the United States, Italy and Spain. In each case, the material was cDNA or gDNA derived from T cells, B-cell-depleted T cells, or PBMCs.

Profiling relied on immunoSEQ multiplex PCR, and the TCRdb table lists in-frame clones only, not all of them. The sample records more than 150,000 clones, 80% being singletons. This clone was seen once. V was cut by 5 bases and J by 6 bases, with 14 bases left in between. Germline values: CDR1 ENHRY, CDR2 SYGVKD. The CDR3 runs 14 residues. The rearrangement joins TRBV10-3 to TRBJ2-1, with D possibly TRBD1 on 6 matching bases. Sequencing used peripheral blood. This receptor was taken from a man in his 60s with acute or convalescent COVID-19. CDR3 amino acids: CAISSKMGANEQFF. CDR3 DNA sequence: TGTGCCATCAGTTCCAAAATGGGGGCCAATGAGCAGTTCTTC.